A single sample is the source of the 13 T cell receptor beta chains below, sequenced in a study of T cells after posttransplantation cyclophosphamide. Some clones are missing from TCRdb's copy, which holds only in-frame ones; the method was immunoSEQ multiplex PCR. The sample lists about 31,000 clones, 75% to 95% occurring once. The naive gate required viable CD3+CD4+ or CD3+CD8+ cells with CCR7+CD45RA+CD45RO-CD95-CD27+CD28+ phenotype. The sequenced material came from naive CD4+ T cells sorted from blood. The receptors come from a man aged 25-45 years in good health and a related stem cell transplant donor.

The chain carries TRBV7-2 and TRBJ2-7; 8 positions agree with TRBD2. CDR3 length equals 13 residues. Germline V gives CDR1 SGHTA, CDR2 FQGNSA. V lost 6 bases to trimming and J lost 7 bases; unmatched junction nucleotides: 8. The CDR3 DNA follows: TGTGCCAGCAGGATCGGGGGGGCAGAAGAGCAGTACTTC. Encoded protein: CASRIGGAEEQYF.

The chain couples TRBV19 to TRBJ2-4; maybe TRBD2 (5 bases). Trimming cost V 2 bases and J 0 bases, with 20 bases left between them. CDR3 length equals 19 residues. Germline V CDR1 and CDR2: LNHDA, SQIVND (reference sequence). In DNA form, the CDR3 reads TGTGCCAGTAGTATATTCGGACTTACCTCTACTCTAGCCAAAAACATTCAGTACTTC. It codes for CASSIFGLTSTLAKNIQYF.

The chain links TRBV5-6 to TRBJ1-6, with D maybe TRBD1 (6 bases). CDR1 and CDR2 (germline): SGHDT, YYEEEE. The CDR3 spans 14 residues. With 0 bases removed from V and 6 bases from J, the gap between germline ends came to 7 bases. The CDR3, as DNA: TGTGCCAGCAGCTTGGGGACAGTTAATTCACCCCTCCACTTT. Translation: CASSLGTVNSPLHF.

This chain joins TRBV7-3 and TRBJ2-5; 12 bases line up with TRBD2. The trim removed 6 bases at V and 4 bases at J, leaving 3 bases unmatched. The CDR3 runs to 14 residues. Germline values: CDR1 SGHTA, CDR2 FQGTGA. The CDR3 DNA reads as TGTGCCAGCAGTCCGACTAGCGGGGGAGAGACCCAGTACTTC. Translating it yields CASSPTSGGETQYF.

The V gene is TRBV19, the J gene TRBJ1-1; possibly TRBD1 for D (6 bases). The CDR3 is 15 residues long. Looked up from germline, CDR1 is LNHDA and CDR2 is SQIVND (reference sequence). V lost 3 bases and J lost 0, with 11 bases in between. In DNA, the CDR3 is TGTGCCAGTAGTATGGGGACAACTATGAACACTGAAGCTTTCTTT. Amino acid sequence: CASSMGTTMNTEAFF. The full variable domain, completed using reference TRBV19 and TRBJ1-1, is DGGITQSPKYLFRKEGQNVTLSCEQNLNHDAMYWYRQDPGQGLRLIYYSQIVNDFQKGDIAEGYSVSREKKESFPLTVTSAQKNPTAFYLCASSMGTTMNTEAFFGQGTRLTVV.

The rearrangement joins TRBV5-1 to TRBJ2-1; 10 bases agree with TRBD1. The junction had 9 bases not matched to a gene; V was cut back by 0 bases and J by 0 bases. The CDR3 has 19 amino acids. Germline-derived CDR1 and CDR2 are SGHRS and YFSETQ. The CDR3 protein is CASSLDVMGQGSSYNEQFF. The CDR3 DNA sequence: TGCGCCAGCAGCTTGGATGTTATGGGACAGGGGAGCTCCTACAATGAGCAGTTCTTC.

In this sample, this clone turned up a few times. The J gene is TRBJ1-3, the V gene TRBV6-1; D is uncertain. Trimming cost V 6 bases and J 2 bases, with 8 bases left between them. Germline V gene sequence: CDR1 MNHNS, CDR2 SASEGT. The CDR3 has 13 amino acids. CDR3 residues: CASRVSAGNTIYF. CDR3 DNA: TGTGCCAGCAGGGTTTCAGCTGGAAACACCATATATTTT.

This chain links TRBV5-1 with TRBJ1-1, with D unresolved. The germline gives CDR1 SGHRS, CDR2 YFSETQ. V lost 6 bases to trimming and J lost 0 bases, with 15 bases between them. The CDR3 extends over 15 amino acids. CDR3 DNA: TGCGCCAGCAACCCTTCCGGAGGTTTGAACACTGAAGCTTTCTTT. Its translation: CASNPSGGLNTEAFF.

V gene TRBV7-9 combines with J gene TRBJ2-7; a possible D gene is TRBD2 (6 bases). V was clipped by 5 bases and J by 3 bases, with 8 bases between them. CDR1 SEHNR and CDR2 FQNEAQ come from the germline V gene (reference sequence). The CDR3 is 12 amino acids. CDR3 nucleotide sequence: TGTGCCAGCAGCCTTAGCGGCTACGAGCAGTACTTC. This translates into CASSLSGYEQYF.

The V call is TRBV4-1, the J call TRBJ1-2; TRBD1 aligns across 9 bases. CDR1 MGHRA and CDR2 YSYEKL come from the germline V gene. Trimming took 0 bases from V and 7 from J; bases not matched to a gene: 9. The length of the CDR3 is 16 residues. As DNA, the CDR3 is TGCGCCAGCAGCCAAGAGTACGAACAGGGGGCGTTTGGCTACACCTTC. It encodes CASSQEYEQGAFGYTF.

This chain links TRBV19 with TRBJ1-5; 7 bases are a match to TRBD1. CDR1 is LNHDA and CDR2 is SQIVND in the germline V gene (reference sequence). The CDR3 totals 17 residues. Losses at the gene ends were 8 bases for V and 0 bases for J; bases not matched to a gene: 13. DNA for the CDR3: TGTGCCAGTCTCGTAAGGAAGGGGGCTAATAGCAATCAGCCCCAGCATTTT. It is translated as CASLVRKGANSNQPQHF.

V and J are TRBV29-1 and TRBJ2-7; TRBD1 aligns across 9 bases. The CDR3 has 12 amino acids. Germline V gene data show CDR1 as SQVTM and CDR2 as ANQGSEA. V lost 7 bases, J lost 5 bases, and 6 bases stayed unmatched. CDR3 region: CSALGQGNEQYF. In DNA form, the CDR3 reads TGCAGCGCCTTGGGACAGGGCAACGAGCAGTACTTC.

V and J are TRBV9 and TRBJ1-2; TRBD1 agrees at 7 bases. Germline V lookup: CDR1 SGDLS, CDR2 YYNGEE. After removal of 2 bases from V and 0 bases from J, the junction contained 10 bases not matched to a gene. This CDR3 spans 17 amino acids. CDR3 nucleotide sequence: TGTGCCAGCAGCGTCGTGATCGGGACAGCGCCTAACTATGGCTACACCTTC. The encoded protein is CASSVVIGTAPNYGYTF.